The sequence of this T cell receptor (beta chain) was determined in a study of T-cell memory formation after mild COVID-19. TCRdb independently ran MiXCR on the 5' RACE reads; one entry per CDR3 protein. The sample lists about 140,000 distinct CDR3 sequences, about a fifth occurring once. This CDR3 is 11 amino acids long. The V and J ends lost 6 bases and 5 bases respectively, with 7 bases between them. From germline, CDR1 is SGHTA and CDR2 FQGNSA. This clonotype was counted a single time. The chain has TRBV7-2 and TRBJ2-5; no clear D. The TCR originated in an adult woman who had mild COVID-19 (a few samples of this study predate the infection). Cell type and time point are not known. The sample comprised PBMCs or a T cell subset sorted from them (not recorded which). The CDR3 sequence: CASSYTETQYF. The CDR3 DNA sequence: TGTGCCAGCAGTTATACGGAGACCCAGTACTTC.